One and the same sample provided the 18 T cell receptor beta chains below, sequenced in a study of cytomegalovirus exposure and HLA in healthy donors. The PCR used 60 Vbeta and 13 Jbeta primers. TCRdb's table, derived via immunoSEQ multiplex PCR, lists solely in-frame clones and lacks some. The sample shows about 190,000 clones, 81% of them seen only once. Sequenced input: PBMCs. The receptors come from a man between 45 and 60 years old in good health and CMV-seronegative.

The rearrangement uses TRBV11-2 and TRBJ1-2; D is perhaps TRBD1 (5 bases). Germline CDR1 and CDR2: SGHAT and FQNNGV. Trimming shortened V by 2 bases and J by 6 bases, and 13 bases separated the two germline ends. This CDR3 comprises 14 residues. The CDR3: CASSLTTASHGYTF. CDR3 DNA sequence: TGTGCCAGCAGCTTAACGACAGCCTCCCATGGCTACACCTTC.

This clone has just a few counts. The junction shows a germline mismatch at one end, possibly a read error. The DNA for the CDR3 is TGTGCCAGCCGTGACGCCCGGGGGGCTTCACCCCTCCACTTT. Translated, it gives CASRDARGASPLHF. The chain carries TRBV2 and TRBJ1-6, with D possibly being TRBD1 (6 bases). Per germline, CDR1 SNHLY and CDR2 FYNNEI. The CDR3 length is 14 residues.

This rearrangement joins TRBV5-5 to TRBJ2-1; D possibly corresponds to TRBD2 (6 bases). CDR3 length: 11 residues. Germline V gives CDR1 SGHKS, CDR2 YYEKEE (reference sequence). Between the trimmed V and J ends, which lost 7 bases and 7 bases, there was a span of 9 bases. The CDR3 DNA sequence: TGTGCCAGCTTGGGGGGTAATGAGCAGTTCTTC. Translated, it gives CASLGGNEQFF. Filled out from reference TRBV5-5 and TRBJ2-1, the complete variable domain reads DAGVTQSPTHLIKTRGQQVTLRCSPISGHKSVSWYQQVLGQGPQFIFQYYEKEERGRGNFPDRFSARQFPNYSSELNVNALLLGDSALYLCASLGGNEQFFGPGTRLTVL.

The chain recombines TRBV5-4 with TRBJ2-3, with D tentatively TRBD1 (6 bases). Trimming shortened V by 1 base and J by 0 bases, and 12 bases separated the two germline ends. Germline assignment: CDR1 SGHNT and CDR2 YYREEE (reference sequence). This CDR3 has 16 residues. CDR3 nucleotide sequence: TGTGCCAGCAGCTTGAAACGGGACACTAGCACAGATACGCAGTATTTT. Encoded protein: CASSLKRDTSTDTQYF. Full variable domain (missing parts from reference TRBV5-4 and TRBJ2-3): ETGVTQSPTHLIKTRGQQVTLRCSSQSGHNTVSWYQQALGQGPQFIFQYYREEENGRGNFPPRFSGLQFPNYSSELNVNALELDDSALYLCASSLKRDTSTDTQYFGPGTRLTVL.

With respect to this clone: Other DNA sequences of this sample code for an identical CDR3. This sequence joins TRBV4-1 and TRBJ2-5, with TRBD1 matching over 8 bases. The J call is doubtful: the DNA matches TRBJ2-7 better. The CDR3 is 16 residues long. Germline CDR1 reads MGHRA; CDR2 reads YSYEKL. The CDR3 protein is CASSQEGTGISYEQYF. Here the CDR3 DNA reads TGCGCCAGCAGCCAGGAGGGGACAGGAATCTCCTACGAGCAGTACTTC.

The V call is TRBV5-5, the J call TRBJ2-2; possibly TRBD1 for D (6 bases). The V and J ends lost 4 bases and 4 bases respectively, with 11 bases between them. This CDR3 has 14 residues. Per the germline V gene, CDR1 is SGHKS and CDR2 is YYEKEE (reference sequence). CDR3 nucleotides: TGTGCCAGCAGCGGGATCAGGGGCACCGGGGAGCTGTTTTTT. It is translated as CASSGIRGTGELFF. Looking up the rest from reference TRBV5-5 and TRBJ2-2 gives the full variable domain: DAGVTQSPTHLIKTRGQQVTLRCSPISGHKSVSWYQQVLGQGPQFIFQYYEKEERGRGNFPDRFSARQFPNYSSELNVNALLLGDSALYLCASSGIRGTGELFFGEGSRLTVL.

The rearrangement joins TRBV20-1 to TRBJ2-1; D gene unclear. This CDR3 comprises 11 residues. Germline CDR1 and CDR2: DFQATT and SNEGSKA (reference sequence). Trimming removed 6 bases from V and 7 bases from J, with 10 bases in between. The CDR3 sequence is CSAQYQNEQFF. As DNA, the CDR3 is TGCAGTGCCCAGTATCAAAATGAGCAGTTCTTC.

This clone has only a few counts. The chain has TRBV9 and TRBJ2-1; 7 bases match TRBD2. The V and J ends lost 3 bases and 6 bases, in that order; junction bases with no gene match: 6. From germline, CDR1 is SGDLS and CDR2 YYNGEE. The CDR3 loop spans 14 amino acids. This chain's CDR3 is CASSAGGWLNEQFF. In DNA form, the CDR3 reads TGTGCCAGCAGCGCGGGGGGATGGCTCAATGAGCAGTTCTTC.

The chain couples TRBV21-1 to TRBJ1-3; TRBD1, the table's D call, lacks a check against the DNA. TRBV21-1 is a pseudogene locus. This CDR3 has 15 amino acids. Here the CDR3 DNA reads TGTGCCAGCAGCAAAGACTGGCTAAGGGGCAACACCATATATTTT. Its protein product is CASSKDWLRGNTIYF.

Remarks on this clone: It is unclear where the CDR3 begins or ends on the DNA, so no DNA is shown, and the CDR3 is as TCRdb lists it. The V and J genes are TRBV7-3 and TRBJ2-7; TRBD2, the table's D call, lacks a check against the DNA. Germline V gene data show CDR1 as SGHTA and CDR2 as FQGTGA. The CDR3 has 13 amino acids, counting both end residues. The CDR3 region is CASSFGSGYEQYF.

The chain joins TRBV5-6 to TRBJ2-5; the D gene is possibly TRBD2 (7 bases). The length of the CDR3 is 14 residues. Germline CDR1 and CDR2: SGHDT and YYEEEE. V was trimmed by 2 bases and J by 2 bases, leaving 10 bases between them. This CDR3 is CASSFGGQQETQYF. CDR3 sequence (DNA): TGTGCCAGCAGCTTCGGGGGGCAGCAAGAGACCCAGTACTTC.

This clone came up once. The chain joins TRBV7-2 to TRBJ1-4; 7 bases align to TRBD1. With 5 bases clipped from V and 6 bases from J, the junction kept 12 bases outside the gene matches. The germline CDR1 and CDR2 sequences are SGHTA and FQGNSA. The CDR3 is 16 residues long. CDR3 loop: CASSLGRLQGHEKLFF. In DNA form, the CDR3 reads TGTGCCAGCAGCCTAGGGCGGTTACAGGGGCATGAAAAACTGTTTTTT.

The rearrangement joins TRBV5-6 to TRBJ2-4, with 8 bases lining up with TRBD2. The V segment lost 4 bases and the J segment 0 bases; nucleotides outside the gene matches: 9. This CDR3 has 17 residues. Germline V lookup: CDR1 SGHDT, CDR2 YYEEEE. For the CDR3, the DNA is TGTGCCAGCAGCCGGGAGGGGACATCCCTAGCCAAAAACATTCAGTACTTC. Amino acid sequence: CASSREGTSLAKNIQYF.

CDR3 coding DNA: TGTGCTAGTGGTCAGGAGCGGGAACTGTTTTTT. Amino acids: CASGQERELFF. This chain connects TRBV12-5 to TRBJ1-4; no clear D gene. CDR1 LGHNT and CDR2 FRNRAP come from the germline V gene. The V end lost 5 bases, the J end lost 12 bases, and 10 bases lay between the germline ends. The CDR3 spans 11 residues.

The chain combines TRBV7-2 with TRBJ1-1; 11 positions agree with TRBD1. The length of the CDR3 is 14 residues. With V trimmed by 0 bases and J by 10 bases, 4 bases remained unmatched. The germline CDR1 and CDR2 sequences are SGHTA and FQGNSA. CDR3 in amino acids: CASSLALGQGVAFF. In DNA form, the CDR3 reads TGTGCCAGCAGCTTAGCCCTGGGACAGGGGGTAGCTTTCTTT.

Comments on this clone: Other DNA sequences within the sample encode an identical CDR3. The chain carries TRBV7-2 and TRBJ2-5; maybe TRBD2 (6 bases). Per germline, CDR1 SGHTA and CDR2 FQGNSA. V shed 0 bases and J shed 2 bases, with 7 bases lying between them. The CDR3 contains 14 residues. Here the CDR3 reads CASSLAGGQETQYF. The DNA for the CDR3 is TGTGCCAGCAGCTTAGCCGGGGGACAAGAGACCCAGTACTTC.

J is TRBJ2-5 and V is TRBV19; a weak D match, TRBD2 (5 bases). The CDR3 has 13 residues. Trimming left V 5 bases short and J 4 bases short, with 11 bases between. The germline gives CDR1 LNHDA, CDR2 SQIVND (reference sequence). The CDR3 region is CASSEGGRETQYF. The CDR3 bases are TGTGCCAGTAGTGAGGGTGGACGAGAGACCCAGTACTTC.

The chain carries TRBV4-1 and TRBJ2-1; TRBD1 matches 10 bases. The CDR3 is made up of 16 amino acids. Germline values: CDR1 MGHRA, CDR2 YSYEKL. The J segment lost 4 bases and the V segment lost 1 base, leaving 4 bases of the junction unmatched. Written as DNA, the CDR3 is TGCGCCAGCAGCCAAGTAGGACAGGGGGTATACAATGAGCAGTTCTTC. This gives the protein CASSQVGQGVYNEQFF.